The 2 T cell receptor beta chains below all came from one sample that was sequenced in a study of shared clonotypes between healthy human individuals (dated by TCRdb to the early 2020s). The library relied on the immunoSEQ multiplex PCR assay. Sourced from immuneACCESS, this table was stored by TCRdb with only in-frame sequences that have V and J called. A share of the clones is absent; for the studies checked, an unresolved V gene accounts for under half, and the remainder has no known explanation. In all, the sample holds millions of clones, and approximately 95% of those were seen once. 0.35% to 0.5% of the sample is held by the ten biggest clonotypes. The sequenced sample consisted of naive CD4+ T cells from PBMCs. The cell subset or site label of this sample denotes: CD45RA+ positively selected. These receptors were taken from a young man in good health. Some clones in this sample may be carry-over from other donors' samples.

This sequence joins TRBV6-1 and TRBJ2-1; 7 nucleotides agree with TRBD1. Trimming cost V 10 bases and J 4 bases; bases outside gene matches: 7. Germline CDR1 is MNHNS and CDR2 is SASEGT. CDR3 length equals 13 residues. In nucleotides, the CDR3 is TGTGCCACCGTCCGGGACAGTTACAATGAGCAGTTCTTC. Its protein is CATVRDSYNEQFF.

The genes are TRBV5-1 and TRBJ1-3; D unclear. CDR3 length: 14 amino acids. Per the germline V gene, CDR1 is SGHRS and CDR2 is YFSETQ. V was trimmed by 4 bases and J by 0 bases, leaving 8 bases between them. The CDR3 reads CASSGFSSGNTIYF. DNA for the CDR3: TGCGCCAGCAGCGGGTTCAGCTCTGGAAACACCATATATTTT.